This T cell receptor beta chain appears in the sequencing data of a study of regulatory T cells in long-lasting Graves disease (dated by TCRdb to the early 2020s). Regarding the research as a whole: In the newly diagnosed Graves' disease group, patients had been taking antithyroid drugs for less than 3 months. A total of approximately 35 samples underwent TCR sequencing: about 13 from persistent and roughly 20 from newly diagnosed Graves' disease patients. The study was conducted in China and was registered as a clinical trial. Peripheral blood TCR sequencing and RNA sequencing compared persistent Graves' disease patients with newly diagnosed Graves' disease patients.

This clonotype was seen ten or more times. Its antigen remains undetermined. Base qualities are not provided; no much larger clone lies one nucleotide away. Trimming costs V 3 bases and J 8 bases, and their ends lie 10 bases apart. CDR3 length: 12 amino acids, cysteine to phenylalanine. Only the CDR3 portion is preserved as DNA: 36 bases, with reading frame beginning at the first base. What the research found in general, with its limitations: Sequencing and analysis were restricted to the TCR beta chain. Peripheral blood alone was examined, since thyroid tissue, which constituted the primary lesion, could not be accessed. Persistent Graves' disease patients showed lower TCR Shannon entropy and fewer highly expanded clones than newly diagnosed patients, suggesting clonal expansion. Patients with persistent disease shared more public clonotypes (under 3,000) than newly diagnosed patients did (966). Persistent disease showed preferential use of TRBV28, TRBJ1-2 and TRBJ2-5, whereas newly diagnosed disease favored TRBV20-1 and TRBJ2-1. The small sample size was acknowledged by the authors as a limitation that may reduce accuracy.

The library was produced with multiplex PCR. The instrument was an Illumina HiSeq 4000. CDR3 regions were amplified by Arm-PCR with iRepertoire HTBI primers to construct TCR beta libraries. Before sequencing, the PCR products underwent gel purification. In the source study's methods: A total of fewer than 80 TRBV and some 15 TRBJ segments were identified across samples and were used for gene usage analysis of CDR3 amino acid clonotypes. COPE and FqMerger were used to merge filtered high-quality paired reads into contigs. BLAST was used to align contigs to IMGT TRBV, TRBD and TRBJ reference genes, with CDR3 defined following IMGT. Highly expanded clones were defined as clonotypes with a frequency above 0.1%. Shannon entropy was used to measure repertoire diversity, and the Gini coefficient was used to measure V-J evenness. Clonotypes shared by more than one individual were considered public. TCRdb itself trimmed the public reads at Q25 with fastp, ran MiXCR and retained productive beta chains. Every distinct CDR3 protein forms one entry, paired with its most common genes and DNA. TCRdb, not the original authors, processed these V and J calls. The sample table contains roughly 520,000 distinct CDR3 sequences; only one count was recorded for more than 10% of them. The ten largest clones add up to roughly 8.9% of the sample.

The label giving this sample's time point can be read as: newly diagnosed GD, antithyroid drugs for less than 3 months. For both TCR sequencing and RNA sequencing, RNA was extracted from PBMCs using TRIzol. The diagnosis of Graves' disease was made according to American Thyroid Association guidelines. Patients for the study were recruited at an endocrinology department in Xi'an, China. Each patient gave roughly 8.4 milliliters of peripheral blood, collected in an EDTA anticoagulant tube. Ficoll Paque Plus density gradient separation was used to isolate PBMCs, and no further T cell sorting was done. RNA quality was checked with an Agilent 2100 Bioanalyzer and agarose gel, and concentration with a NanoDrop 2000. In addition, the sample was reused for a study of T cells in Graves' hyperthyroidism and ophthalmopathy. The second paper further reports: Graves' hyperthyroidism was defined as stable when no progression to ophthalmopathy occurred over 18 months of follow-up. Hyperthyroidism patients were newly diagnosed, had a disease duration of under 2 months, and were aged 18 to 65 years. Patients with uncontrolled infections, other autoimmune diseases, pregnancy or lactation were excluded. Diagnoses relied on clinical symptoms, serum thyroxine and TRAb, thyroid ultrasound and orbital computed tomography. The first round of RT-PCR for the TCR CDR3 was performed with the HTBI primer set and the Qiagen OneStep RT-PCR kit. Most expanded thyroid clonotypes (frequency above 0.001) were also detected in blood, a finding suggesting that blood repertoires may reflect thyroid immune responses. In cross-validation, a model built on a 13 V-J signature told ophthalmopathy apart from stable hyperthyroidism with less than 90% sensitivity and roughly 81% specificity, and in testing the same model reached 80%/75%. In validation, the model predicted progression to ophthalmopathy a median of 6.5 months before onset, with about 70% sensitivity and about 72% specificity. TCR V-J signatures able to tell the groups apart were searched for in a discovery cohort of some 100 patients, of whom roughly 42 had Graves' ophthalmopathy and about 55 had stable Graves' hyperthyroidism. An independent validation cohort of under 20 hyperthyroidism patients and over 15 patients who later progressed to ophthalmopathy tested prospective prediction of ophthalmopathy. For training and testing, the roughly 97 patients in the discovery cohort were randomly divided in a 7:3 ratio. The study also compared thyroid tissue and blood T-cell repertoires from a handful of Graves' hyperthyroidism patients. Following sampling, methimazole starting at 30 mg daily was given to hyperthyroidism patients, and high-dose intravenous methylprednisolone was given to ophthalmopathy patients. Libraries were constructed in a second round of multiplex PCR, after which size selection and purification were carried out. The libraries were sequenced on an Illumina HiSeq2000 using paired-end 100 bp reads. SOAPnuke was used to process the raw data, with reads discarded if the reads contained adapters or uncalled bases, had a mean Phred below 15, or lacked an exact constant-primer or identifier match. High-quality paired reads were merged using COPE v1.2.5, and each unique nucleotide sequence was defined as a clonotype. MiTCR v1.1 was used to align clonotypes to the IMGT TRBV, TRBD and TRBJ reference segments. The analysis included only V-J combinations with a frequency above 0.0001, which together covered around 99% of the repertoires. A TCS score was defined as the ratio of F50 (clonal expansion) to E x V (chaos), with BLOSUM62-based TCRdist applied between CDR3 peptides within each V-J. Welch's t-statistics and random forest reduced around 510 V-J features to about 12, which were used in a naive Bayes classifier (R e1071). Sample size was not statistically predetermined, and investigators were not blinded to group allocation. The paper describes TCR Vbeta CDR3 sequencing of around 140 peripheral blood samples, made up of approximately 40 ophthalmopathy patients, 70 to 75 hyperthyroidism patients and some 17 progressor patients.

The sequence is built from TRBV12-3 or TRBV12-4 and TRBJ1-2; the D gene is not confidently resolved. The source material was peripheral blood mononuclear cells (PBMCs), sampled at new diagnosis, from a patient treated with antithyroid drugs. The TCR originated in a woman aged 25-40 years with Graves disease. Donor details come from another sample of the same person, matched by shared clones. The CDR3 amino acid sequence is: CASSLPRYGYTF. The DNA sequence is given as TGTGCCAGCAGTTTGCCGCGTTACGGCTACACCTTC.